This T cell receptor beta chain was retrieved from a study of beta chain features in type 1 diabetes. Background on the study: Patients and healthy donors were similar in age, gender and cell yields. Study conclusions and caveats: The study found moderately but significantly shorter TCRB CDR3s in all four CD4+ subsets of Type 1 diabetes patients.

Comment on this clone: As yet, its antigen is unknown.

By way of CD45RO/CCR7/CD25/CD127/CD95/CD27, the CD4+ regulatory, stem cell-like memory, central memory and naive cells were sorted. Expressed TCRB transcripts were sequenced after all isolated RNA was converted to cDNA. Each sample of naive, central memory or regulatory T cells had, on average, roughly 3.4 million reads. The data were produced by immunoSEQ multiplex PCR, yet TCRdb's version contains in-frame clones alone and is incomplete. The table records 300,000 to 400,000 clones, approximately 10% of them present only once. Sequencing was done on a sample of naive CD4+ T cells from blood. The receptor's source is a woman in her twenties or thirties in good health.

In DNA form, the CDR3 reads TGTGCCAGCAGCTTAGTGGGCCGTCTTACTGAAGCTTTCTTT. Translating gives CASSLVGRLTEAFF. V is TRBV7-2 and J is TRBJ1-1; the D is unclear. This CDR3 comprises 14 residues. Germline V lookup: CDR1 SGHTA, CDR2 FQGNSA. V lost 1 base to trimming and J lost 5 bases, with 11 bases between them.